This is a list of T cell receptor beta chains from one sample in a study of blood T cell repertoires in COVID-19. Profiled with immunoSEQ multiplex PCR; TCRdb holds only in-frame clones, not every one. The sample lists about 240,000 clones; roughly nine tenths were seen once. The sample comprised peripheral blood. Source of these receptors: a man between 60 and 75 years old who had recovered from COVID-19. CDR3s include the opening cysteine and the closing phenylalanine or tryptophan. The order of the fields is D gene, V gene, J gene, clone size, CDR3 protein, CDR3 DNA. A D gene is named only where the DNA matches it firmly. Where a row states a size, it is once, few, many or the class of an expanded clone; other rows omit it.

d_call: .; v_call: TRBV3-1/TRBV3-2; j_call: TRBJ2-2; clone_size: .; cdr3_aa: CASSDPQIGTGELFF; cdr3_nt: TGTGCCAGCAGCGATCCTCAAATCGGTACCGGGGAGCTGTTTTTT
d_call: TRBD2; v_call: TRBV5-5; j_call: TRBJ2-1; clone_size: .; cdr3_aa: CASSSAASGYNEQFF; cdr3_nt: TGTGCCAGCAGCTCTGCGGCTAGCGGCTACAATGAGCAGTTCTTC
d_call: TRBD1; v_call: TRBV2; j_call: TRBJ1-6; clone_size: few; cdr3_aa: CASSGDRGVRAPLHF; cdr3_nt: TGTGCCAGCAGTGGGGACAGGGGCGTCCGGGCACCCCTCCACTTT
d_call: .; v_call: TRBV19; j_call: TRBJ2-6; clone_size: .; cdr3_aa: CASGTSSGANVLTF; cdr3_nt: TGTGCCAGTGGGACATCCTCTGGGGCCAACGTCCTGACTTTC
d_call: .; v_call: TRBV7-2; j_call: TRBJ2-2; clone_size: .; cdr3_aa: CASSFLGPGKPGELFF; cdr3_nt: TGTGCCAGCAGCTTCCTGGGTCCGGGGAAACCCGGGGAGCTGTTTTTT
d_call: TRBD2; v_call: TRBV27; j_call: TRBJ2-1; clone_size: .; cdr3_aa: CASSIAGGPSEQFF; cdr3_nt: TGTGCCAGCAGTATAGCGGGGGGGCCGAGTGAGCAGTTCTTC
d_call: .; v_call: TRBV19; j_call: TRBJ2-5; clone_size: .; cdr3_aa: CASSTLRQNQETQYF; cdr3_nt: TGTGCCAGTAGTACCCTAAGACAGAATCAAGAGACCCAGTACTTC
d_call: TRBD1; v_call: TRBV6-6; j_call: TRBJ1-2; clone_size: .; cdr3_aa: CASSHGTANYGYTF; cdr3_nt: TGTGCCAGCAGTCACGGGACAGCTAACTATGGCTACACCTTC
d_call: .; v_call: TRBV9; j_call: TRBJ2-1; clone_size: .; cdr3_aa: CASSVPGVYNEQFF; cdr3_nt: TGTGCCAGCAGCGTCCCAGGGGTCTACAATGAGCAGTTCTTC
d_call: .; v_call: TRBV5-1; j_call: TRBJ2-4; clone_size: .; cdr3_aa: CASRQSPGLENIQYF; cdr3_nt: TGCGCCAGCAGGCAATCACCGGGACTCGAAAACATTCAGTACTTC
d_call: TRBD1; v_call: TRBV7-2; j_call: TRBJ1-1; clone_size: .; cdr3_aa: CASTSRTGGTEAFF; cdr3_nt: TGTGCCAGCACCTCGAGGACAGGGGGCACTGAAGCTTTCTTT
d_call: .; v_call: TRBV6-6; j_call: TRBJ2-2; clone_size: .; cdr3_aa: CASKGPNTGELFF; cdr3_nt: TGTGCATCAAAGGGGCCGAACACCGGGGAGCTGTTTTTT
d_call: .; v_call: TRBV3-1/TRBV3-2; j_call: TRBJ2-3; clone_size: .; cdr3_aa: CASTPRGSYLSTDTQYF; cdr3_nt: TGTGCCAGCACCCCACGGGGATCCTATTTGAGCACAGATACGCAGTATTTT
d_call: TRBD1; v_call: TRBV25-1; j_call: TRBJ1-1; clone_size: .; cdr3_aa: CASSTQPGTAPAFF; cdr3_nt: TGTGCCAGCAGTACCCAACCCGGGACAGCGCCCGCTTTCTTT
d_call: .; v_call: TRBV2; j_call: TRBJ1-2; clone_size: .; cdr3_aa: CASSELVAGDGYTF; cdr3_nt: TGTGCCAGCAGTGAATTGGTGGCAGGGGATGGCTACACCTTC
d_call: TRBD1; v_call: TRBV24-1; j_call: TRBJ2-1; clone_size: .; cdr3_aa: CATSDPRTGYNEQFF; cdr3_nt: TGTGCCACCAGTGATCCGCGGACAGGCTACAATGAGCAGTTCTTC
d_call: .; v_call: TRBV7-9; j_call: TRBJ1-2; clone_size: .; cdr3_aa: CASSLGGAGFAGYTF; cdr3_nt: TGTGCCAGCAGCTTAGGGGGCGCCGGTTTCGCGGGCTACACCTTC
d_call: .; v_call: TRBV5-1; j_call: TRBJ1-5; clone_size: .; cdr3_aa: CASSSTPGAGPQHF; cdr3_nt: TGCGCCAGCAGCTCTACCCCGGGAGCCGGGCCCCAGCATTTT
d_call: TRBD1; v_call: TRBV11-3; j_call: TRBJ2-1; clone_size: .; cdr3_aa: CASSLRTGKGEQFF; cdr3_nt: TGTGCCAGCAGCCTCCGGACAGGGAAGGGTGAGCAGTTCTTC
d_call: .; v_call: TRBV5-5; j_call: TRBJ2-7; clone_size: .; cdr3_aa: CASSLAEGLAEQYF; cdr3_nt: TGTGCCAGCAGCCTCGCGGAGGGTCTTGCCGAGCAGTACTTC
d_call: TRBD1; v_call: TRBV7-7; j_call: TRBJ1-3; clone_size: once; cdr3_aa: CASSPGQASGNTIYF; cdr3_nt: TGTGCCAGCAGCCCGGGACAGGCTTCTGGAAACACCATATATTTT
d_call: TRBD1; v_call: TRBV3-1/TRBV3-2; j_call: TRBJ2-5; clone_size: .; cdr3_aa: CASSQDLNRGKETQYF; cdr3_nt: TGTGCCAGCAGCCAAGATCTAAACAGGGGGAAGGAGACCCAGTACTTC
d_call: TRBD2; v_call: TRBV9; j_call: TRBJ2-3; clone_size: .; cdr3_aa: CASSLRLAADTQYF; cdr3_nt: TGTGCCAGCAGCCTAAGACTAGCGGCAGATACGCAGTATTTT
d_call: TRBD1; v_call: TRBV24-1; j_call: TRBJ1-2; clone_size: .; cdr3_aa: CATSDAQQAGTGGTYGYTF; cdr3_nt: TGTGCCACCAGTGATGCACAGCAAGCCGGGACAGGGGGAACCTATGGCTACACCTTC
d_call: .; v_call: TRBV27; j_call: TRBJ2-3; clone_size: .; cdr3_aa: CASRRDWDTDTQYF; cdr3_nt: TGTGCCAGCAGACGGGACTGGGACACAGATACGCAGTATTTT
d_call: TRBD1; v_call: TRBV18; j_call: TRBJ2-7; clone_size: .; cdr3_aa: CASSPTGGGRGEQYF; cdr3_nt: TGTGCCAGCTCACCAACAGGGGGTGGAAGAGGCGAGCAGTACTTC
d_call: .; v_call: TRBV30; j_call: TRBJ2-7; clone_size: .; cdr3_aa: CAWSYGLSAYEQYF; cdr3_nt: TGTGCCTGGAGTTATGGGCTTTCTGCCTACGAGCAGTACTTC
d_call: TRBD1; v_call: TRBV5-1; j_call: TRBJ2-1; clone_size: .; cdr3_aa: CASSLGWGQNNEQFF; cdr3_nt: TGCGCCAGCAGCTTGGGGTGGGGACAGAACAATGAGCAGTTCTTC
d_call: TRBD1; v_call: TRBV2; j_call: TRBJ1-3; clone_size: .; cdr3_aa: CASNRGHGNTIYF; cdr3_nt: TGTGCCAGCAACAGGGGGCATGGAAACACCATATATTTT
d_call: TRBD2; v_call: TRBV13; j_call: TRBJ2-4; clone_size: .; cdr3_aa: CASSVRPGTRENNIQYF; cdr3_nt: TGTGCCAGCAGCGTTCGCCCCGGGACTAGAGAGAATAACATTCAGTACTTC
d_call: .; v_call: TRBV5-6; j_call: TRBJ1-1; clone_size: .; cdr3_aa: CASSSHRVEAFF; cdr3_nt: TGTGCCAGCAGCTCCCACAGAGTCGAAGCTTTCTTT
d_call: .; v_call: TRBV2; j_call: TRBJ2-3; clone_size: .; cdr3_aa: CASGSVTDTQYF; cdr3_nt: TGTGCCAGCGGGAGCGTGACAGATACGCAGTATTTT
d_call: .; v_call: TRBV12-5; j_call: TRBJ1-6; clone_size: few; cdr3_aa: CASGDTYNSPLHF; cdr3_nt: TGTGCTAGTGGCGACACCTATAATTCACCCCTCCACTTT
d_call: .; v_call: TRBV19; j_call: TRBJ1-1; clone_size: .; cdr3_aa: CASRRRNTEAFF; cdr3_nt: TGTGCCAGCCGCCGTAGGAACACTGAAGCTTTCTTT
d_call: TRBD1; v_call: TRBV12-5; j_call: TRBJ2-7; clone_size: few; cdr3_aa: CASGLVPDGQVISYEQYF; cdr3_nt: TGTGCTAGTGGTTTGGTACCCGACGGACAGGTTATCTCCTACGAGCAGTACTTC
d_call: .; v_call: TRBV3-1/TRBV3-2; j_call: TRBJ1-5; clone_size: .; cdr3_aa: CASSQGAVNQPQHF; cdr3_nt: TGTGCCAGCAGCCAAGGGGCAGTTAATCAGCCCCAGCATTTT